This note documents a single TCR beta chain sequence. The data were taken from a study of control samples from healthy donors and cancer patients. In germline, CDR1 is MNHEY, CDR2 SMNVEV (reference sequence). With 2 bases removed from V and 4 bases from J, the gap between germline ends came to 8 bases. This CDR3 contains 14 residues. TCRdb keeps only in-frame clones here, not all; method: immunoSEQ multiplex PCR. The sample carries 75,000 to 90,000 clones, about 89% recorded once. The origin of this receptor is a man aged 50 to 60 in good health. Source material: blood. This chain connects TRBV27 to TRBJ2-2; no reliable D call. DNA for the CDR3: TGTGCCAGCAGTTTAGGGGAAGCCACCGGGGAGCTGTTTTTT. It codes for CASSLGEATGELFF.